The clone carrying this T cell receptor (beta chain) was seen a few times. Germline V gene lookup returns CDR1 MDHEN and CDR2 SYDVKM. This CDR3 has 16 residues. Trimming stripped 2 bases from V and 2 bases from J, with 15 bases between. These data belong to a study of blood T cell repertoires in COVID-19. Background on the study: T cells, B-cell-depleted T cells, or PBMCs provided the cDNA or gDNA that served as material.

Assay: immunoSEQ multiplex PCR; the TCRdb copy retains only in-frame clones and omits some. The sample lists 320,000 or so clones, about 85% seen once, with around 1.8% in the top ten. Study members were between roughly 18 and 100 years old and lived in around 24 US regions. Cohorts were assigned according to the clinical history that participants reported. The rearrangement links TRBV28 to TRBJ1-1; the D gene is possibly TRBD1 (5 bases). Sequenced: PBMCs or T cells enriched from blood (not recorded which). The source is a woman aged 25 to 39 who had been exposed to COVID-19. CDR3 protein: CASSLGSAGKNTEAFF. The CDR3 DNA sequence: TGTGCCAGCAGTTTAGGGTCTGCAGGGAAAAACACTGAAGCTTTCTTT.